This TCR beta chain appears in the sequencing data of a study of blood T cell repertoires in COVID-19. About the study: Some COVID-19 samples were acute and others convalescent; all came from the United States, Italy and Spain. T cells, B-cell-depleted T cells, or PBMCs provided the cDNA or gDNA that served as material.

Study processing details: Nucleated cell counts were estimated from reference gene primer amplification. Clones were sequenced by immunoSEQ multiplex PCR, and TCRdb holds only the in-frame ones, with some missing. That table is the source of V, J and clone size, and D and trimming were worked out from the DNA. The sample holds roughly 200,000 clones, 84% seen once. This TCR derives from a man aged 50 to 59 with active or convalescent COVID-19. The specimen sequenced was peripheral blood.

The CDR3 loop is CASSAVDRATDTQYF. The CDR3 DNA follows: TGCGCCAGCAGCGCAGTCGACAGGGCCACAGATACGCAGTATTTT. The V call is TRBV5-1, the J call TRBJ2-3, with 7 bases aligning to TRBD1. CDR1 SGHRS and CDR2 YFSETQ come from the germline V gene. This CDR3 comprises 15 residues. Trimming took 4 bases from V and 2 from J; bases not matched to a gene: 7.